This TCR beta chain was documented in a study of blood T cell repertoires in COVID-19. Original handling: Cell counts per sample came from amplifying reference gene primers. This table comes from immunoSEQ multiplex PCR, and its TCRdb copy is limited to in-frame clones, with some not included. V, J and clone size were drawn from that table, and D and trimming were deduced from the DNA. The sample shows around 500,000 clones, approximately 85% of them seen only once. This CDR3 contains 15 residues. With 3 bases clipped from V and 2 bases from J, the junction kept 6 bases outside the gene matches. Germline V CDR1 and CDR2: SGHDT, YYEEEE.

The chain links TRBV5-6 to TRBJ2-7; 9 nucleotides agree with TRBD2. Sequencing input: peripheral blood. This TCR was sampled from a human donor in a cohort sampled during active COVID-19. The CDR3 sequence: CASSSSSGATYEQYF. Written as DNA, the CDR3 is TGTGCCAGCAGCTCCTCTAGCGGGGCTACCTACGAGCAGTACTTC.